Reported below is one T cell receptor beta chain. These data originate in a study of blood T cell repertoires in COVID-19. Turning to the study itself: Donors in the United States, Italy and Spain gave samples during acute or convalescent COVID-19. The cDNA or gDNA used as material had been derived from T cells, B-cell-depleted T cells, or PBMCs.

V shed 1 base and J shed 6 bases, with 12 bases lying between them. The germline V gene encodes CDR1 SGHTA and CDR2 FQGNSA. The CDR3 is 15 amino acids. In the authors' workflow: Nucleated cell counts were estimated from reference gene primer amplification. Produced via immunoSEQ multiplex PCR; TCRdb's table is partial and in-frame only. The DNA was the basis for D and trimming; V, J and clone size are from that table. This table has about 89,000 clones, 75% to 80% appearing once. V is TRBV7-2 and J is TRBJ1-4; the D gene is possibly TRBD1 (5 bases). Specimen: peripheral blood. The TCR was taken from a man in his 70s with COVID-19, enrolled during active disease. The CDR3 loop is CASSLGWQGDEKLFF. CDR3 in DNA: TGTGCCAGCAGCTTAGGGTGGCAGGGTGATGAAAAACTGTTTTTT.